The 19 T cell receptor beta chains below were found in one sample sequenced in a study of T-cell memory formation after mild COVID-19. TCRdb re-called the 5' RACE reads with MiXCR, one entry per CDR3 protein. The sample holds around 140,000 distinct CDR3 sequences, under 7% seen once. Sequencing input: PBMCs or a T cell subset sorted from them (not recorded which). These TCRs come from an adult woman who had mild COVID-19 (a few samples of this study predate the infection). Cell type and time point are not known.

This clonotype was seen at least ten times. As DNA, the CDR3 is TGCAGTGCTAGAGACGCAAATCAGCCCCAGCATTTT. Translated, it gives CSARDANQPQHF. The chain links TRBV20-1 to TRBJ1-5; D is uncertain. Germline loops: CDR1 DFQATT, CDR2 SNEGSKA (reference sequence). Trimming shortened V by 0 bases and J by 4 bases, and 4 bases separated the two germline ends. The CDR3 is 12 residues long.

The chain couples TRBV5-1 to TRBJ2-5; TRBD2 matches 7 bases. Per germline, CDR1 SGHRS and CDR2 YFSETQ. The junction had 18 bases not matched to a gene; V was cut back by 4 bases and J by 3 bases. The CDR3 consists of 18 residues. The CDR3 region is CASSITRGLLATEETQYF. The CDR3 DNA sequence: TGCGCCAGCAGCATTACACGAGGACTACTAGCGACCGAAGAGACCCAGTACTTC.

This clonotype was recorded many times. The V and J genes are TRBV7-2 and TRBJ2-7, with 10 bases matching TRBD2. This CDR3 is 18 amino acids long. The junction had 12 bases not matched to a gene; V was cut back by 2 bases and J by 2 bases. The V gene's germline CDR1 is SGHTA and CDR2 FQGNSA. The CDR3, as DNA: TGTGCCAGCAGCTTAAGTCACGCTAGCGGGAGCAAAACCTACGAGCAGTACTTC. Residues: CASSLSHASGSKTYEQYF.

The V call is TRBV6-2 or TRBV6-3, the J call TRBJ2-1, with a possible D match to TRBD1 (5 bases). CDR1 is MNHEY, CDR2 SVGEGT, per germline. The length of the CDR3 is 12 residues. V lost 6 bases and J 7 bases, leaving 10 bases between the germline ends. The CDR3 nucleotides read TGTGCCAGCAGAAGGGCAGGGAATGAGCAGTTCTTC. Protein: CASRRAGNEQFF.

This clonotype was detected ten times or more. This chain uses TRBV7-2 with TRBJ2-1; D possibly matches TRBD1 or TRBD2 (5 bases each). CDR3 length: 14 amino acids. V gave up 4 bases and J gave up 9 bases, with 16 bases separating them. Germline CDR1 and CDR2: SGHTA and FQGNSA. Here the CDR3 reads CASSSGRSYLEQFF. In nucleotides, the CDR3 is TGTGCCAGCAGCTCGGGACGCTCCTACCTTGAGCAGTTCTTC.

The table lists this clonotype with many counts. The CDR3 DNA sequence: TGTGCCAGCACCTTGGACTTGGCCTCCACAGATACGCAGTATTTT. Residues: CASTLDLASTDTQYF. The chain employs TRBV6-2 or TRBV6-3 and TRBJ2-3, with a possible D match to TRBD2 (5 bases). This CDR3 is built from 15 residues. The V gene lost 7 bases and the J gene lost 2 bases, with 16 bases spanning the gap. CDR1 and CDR2 from the germline V gene are MNHEY and SVGEGT.

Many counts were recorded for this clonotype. The CDR3 loop is CASSPLAGGADTQYF. CDR3 DNA sequence: TGTGCCAGCAGCCCGCTAGCGGGGGGGGCAGATACGCAGTATTTT. The chain has TRBV11-2 and TRBJ2-3, with 12 nucleotides matching TRBD2. The CDR3 is 15 residues long. The junction had 4 bases not matched to a gene; V was cut back by 5 bases and J by 4 bases. Germline V gives CDR1 SGHAT, CDR2 FQNNGV.

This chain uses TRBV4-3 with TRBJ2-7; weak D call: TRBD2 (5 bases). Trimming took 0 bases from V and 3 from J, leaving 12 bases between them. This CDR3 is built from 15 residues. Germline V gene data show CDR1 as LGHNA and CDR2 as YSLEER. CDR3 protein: CASSQERVSYYEQYF. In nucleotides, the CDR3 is TGCGCCAGCAGCCAAGAGCGGGTTAGTTACTACGAGCAGTACTTC.

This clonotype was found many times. The CDR3 DNA sequence: TGTGCCAGCAGCTTAATTAGGGGGGGACGGTTGAACACTGAAGCTTTCTTT. Protein: CASSLIRGGRLNTEAFF. V usage is TRBV11-2 and J usage is TRBJ1-1; D is possibly TRBD1 (6 bases). The V end was cut by 2 bases, the J end by 0 bases, with 16 bases between. In germline, CDR1 is SGHAT, CDR2 FQNNGV. There are 17 residues in the CDR3.

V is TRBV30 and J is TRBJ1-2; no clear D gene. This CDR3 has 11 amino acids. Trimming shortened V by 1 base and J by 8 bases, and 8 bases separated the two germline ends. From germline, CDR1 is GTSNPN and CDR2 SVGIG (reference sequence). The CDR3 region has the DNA TGTGCCTGGAGTGCCCACCCCGGCTACACCTTC. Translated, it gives CAWSAHPGYTF.

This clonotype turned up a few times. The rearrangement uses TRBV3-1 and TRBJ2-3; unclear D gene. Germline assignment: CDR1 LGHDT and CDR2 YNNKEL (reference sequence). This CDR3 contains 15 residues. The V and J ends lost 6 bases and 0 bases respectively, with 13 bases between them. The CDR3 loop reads CASSPTRGSTDTQYF. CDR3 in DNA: TGTGCCAGCAGTCCGACACGAGGTAGCACAGATACGCAGTATTTT.

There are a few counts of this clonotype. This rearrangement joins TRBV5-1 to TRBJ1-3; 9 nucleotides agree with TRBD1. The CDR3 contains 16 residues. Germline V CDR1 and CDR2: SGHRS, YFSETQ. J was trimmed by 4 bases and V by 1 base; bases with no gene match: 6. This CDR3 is CASSLKQGARGNTIYF. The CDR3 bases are TGCGCCAGCAGCTTGAAACAGGGGGCGCGAGGAAACACCATATATTTT.

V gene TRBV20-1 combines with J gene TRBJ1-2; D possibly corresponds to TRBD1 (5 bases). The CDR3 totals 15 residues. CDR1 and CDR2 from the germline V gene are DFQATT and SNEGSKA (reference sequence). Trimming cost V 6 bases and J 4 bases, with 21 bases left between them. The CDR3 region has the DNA TGCAGTGCGCCCTTGGGGCCTAAGCTCGGCTATGGCTACACCTTC. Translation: CSAPLGPKLGYGYTF.

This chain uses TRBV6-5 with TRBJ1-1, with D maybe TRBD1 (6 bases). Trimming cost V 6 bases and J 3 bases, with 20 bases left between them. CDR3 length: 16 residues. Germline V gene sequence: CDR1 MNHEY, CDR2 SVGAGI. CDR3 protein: CASSPSGNRVHTEAFF. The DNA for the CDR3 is TGTGCCAGCAGCCCCTCCGGGAACAGGGTCCACACTGAAGCTTTCTTT.

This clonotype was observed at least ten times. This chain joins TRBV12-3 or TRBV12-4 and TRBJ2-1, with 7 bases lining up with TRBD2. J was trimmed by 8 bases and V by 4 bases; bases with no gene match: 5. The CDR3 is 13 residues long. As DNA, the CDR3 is TGTGCCAGCAGTTGGGGCGGGGGTTATGAGCAGTTCTTC. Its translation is CASSWGGGYEQFF.

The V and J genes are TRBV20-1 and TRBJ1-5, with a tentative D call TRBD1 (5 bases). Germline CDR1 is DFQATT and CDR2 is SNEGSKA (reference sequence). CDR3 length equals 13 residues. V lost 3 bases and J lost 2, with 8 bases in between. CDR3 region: CSASPQGNQPQHF. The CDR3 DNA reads TGCAGTGCTAGCCCACAGGGCAATCAGCCCCAGCATTTT.

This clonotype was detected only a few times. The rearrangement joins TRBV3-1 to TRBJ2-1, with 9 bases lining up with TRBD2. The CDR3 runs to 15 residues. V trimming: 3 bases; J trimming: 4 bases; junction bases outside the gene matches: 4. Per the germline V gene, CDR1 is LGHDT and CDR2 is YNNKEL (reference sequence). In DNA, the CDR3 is TGTGCCAGCAGCCAGAGACTAGCGGCTTACAATGAGCAGTTCTTC. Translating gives CASSQRLAAYNEQFF.

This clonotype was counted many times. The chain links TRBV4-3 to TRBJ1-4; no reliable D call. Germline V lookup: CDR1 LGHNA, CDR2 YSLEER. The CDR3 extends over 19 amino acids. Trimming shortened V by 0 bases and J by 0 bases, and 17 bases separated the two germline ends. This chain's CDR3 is CASSQDNTDRAATNEKLFF. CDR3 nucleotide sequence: TGCGCCAGCAGCCAAGATAACACAGACCGAGCTGCAACTAATGAAAAACTGTTTTTT.

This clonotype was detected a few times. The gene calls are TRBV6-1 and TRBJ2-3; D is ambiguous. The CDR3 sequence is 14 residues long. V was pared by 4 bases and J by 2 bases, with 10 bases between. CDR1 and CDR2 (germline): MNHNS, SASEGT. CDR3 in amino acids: CASSVRGPTDTQYF. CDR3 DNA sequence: TGTGCCAGCAGTGTTCGTGGTCCCACAGATACGCAGTATTTT.